This T cell receptor (beta chain) is drawn from a study of T cells in Graves' hyperthyroidism and ophthalmopathy. Across the whole study: Peripheral blood was acquired at first diagnosis, ahead of any therapy whatsoever.

Graves' hyperthyroidism qualified as stable when ophthalmopathy did not progress within 18 months. Findings and limits, study-wide: Most thyroid clonotypes that were expanded above 0.001 also turned up in blood.

This clonotype has just a few counts. Its antigen is currently unknown. From RNA transcripts, TCR beta CDR3 regions were amplified. The HTBI primer set served for first-round RT-PCR of the TCR CDR3. From the multiplex PCR reads, TCRdb called clonotypes with MiXCR, one entry per CDR3 protein. Among a few hundred thousand distinct CDR3 sequences listed, about 12% were seen once. Germline-derived CDR1 and CDR2 are DFQATT and SNEGSKA (reference sequence). The CDR3 has 9 amino acids. The ends were cut back, 4 bases at V and 7 bases at J, with 5 bases in the middle. The specimen sequenced was blood. The rearrangement joins TRBV20-1 to TRBJ2-7; D gene unclear. This clonotype was obtained from a woman aged 18-29 years with Graves' hyperthyroidism. The CDR3 reads CSAKPEQYF. The CDR3 region has the DNA TGCAGTGCTAAGCCGGAGCAGTACTTC.